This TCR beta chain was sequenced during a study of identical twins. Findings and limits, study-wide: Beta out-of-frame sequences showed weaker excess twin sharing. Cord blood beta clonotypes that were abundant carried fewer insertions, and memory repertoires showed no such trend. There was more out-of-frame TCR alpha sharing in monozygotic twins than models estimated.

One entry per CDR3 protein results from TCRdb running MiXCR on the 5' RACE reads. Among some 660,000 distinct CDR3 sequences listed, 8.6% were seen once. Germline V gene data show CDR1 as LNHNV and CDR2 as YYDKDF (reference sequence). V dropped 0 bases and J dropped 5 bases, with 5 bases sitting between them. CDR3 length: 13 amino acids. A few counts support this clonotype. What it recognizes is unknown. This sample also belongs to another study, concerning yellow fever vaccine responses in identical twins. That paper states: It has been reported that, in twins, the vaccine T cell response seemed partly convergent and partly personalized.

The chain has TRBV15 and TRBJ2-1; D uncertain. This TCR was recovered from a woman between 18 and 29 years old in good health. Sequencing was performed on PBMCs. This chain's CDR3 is CATSRDWDNEQFF. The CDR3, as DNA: TGTGCCACCAGCAGAGATTGGGACAATGAGCAGTTCTTC.